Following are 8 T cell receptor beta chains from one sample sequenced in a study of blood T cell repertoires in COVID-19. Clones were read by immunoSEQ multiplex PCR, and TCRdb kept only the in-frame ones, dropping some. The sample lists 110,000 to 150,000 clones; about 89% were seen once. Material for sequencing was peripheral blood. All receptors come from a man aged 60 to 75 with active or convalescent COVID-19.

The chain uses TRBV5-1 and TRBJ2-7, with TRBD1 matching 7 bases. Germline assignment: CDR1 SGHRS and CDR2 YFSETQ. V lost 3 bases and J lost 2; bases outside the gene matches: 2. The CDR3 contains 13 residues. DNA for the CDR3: TGCGCCAGCAGCTCGGGACAGCCCTACGAGCAGTACTTC. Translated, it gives CASSSGQPYEQYF.

The CDR3 region has the DNA TGTGCCAGTACCCCCCGACAGGGCGGGAATTCACCCCTCCACTTT. This gives the protein CASTPRQGGNSPLHF. This chain connects TRBV19 to TRBJ1-6, with 7 bases aligning to TRBD1. Germline assignment: CDR1 LNHDA and CDR2 SQIVND (reference sequence). The length of the CDR3 is 15 residues. The trim removed 7 bases at V and 7 bases at J, leaving 10 bases unmatched.

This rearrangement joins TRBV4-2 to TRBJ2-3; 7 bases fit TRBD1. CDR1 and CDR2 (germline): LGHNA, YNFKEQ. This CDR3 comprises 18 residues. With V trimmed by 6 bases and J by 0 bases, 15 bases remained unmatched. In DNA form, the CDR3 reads TGTGCCAGCAGTCGACTTAGAGGGGGCCTTACTAGCACAGATACGCAGTATTTT. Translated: CASSRLRGGLTSTDTQYF.

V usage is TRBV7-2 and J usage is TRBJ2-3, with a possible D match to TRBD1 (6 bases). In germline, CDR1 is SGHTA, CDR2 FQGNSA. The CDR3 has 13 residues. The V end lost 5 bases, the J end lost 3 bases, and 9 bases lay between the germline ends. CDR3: CASSDRLTDTQYF. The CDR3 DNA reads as TGTGCCAGCAGCGACAGGTTGACAGATACGCAGTATTTT.

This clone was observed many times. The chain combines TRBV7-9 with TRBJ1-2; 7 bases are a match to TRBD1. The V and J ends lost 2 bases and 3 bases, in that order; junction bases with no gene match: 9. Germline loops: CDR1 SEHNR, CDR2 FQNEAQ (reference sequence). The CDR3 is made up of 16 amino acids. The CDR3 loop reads CASSLTARDRDYGYTF. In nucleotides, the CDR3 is TGTGCCAGCAGCTTAACAGCCCGGGACAGAGACTATGGCTACACCTTC.

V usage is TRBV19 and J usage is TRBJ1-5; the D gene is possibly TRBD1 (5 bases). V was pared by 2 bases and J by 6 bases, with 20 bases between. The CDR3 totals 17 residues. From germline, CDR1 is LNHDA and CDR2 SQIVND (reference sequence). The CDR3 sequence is CASSIKIGVLGGQPQHF. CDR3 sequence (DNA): TGTGCCAGTAGTATAAAAATTGGGGTTTTGGGGGGTCAGCCCCAGCATTTT.

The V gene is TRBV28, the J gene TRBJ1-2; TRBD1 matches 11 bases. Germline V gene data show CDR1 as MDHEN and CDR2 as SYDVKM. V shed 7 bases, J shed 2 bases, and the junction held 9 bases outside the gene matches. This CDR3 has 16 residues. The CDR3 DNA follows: TGTGCCAGCACCCCCGTGGGGACAGGGGGGAACTATGGCTACACCTTC. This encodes CASTPVGTGGNYGYTF.

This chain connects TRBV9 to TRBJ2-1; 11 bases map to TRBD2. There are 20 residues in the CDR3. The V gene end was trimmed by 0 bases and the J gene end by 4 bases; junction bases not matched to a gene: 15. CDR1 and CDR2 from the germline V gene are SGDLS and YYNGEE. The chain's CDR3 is CASSVVPGNVLAGGYNEQFF. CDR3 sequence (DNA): TGTGCCAGCAGCGTAGTCCCAGGCAACGTCCTAGCGGGGGGATACAATGAGCAGTTCTTC. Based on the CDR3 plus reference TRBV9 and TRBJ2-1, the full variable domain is DSGVTQTPKHLITATGQRVTLRCSPRSGDLSVYWYQQSLDQGLQFLIQYYNGEERAKGNILERFSAQQFPDLHSELNLSSLELGDSALYFCASSVVPGNVLAGGYNEQFFGPGTRLTVL.